This entry lists 14 T cell receptor beta chains sequenced from one sample in a study of T cells in Graves' hyperthyroidism and ophthalmopathy. Amplified TCR beta CDR3 regions derived from RNA transcripts. First-round RT-PCR with HTBI primers amplified the TCR CDR3 region. TCRdb used MiXCR to reprocess the multiplex PCR reads, holding one entry per CDR3 protein. The table has about 98,000 distinct CDR3 sequences, approximately 42% seen once. Sequences were obtained from peripheral blood or thyroid tissue (not recorded which). Receptors originate from a woman under 40 with Graves' hyperthyroidism.

The chain recombines TRBV2 with TRBJ2-3; TRBD2 agrees at 9 bases. The CDR3 sequence is 21 residues long. V trimming: 5 bases; J trimming: 0 bases; junction bases outside the gene matches: 21. Germline CDR1 SNHLY, CDR2 FYNNEI. The DNA for the CDR3 is TGTGCCAGCAGTTCTAGCGGGGCCACCTCGGGCGCGGACTCTAGCACAGATACGCAGTATTTT. It yields the protein CASSSSGATSGADSSTDTQYF.

This clonotype was detected ten times or more. The chain employs TRBV20-1 and TRBJ1-4; D gene unclear. The V and J ends lost 0 bases and 8 bases respectively, with 10 bases between them. Germline CDR1 is DFQATT and CDR2 is SNEGSKA (reference sequence). This CDR3 has 13 amino acids. CDR3 residues: CSARDVVVEKLFF. CDR3 DNA: TGCAGTGCTAGAGATGTAGTCGTCGAAAAACTGTTTTTT.

This clonotype was recorded many times. The V gene is TRBV30, the J gene TRBJ2-7; TRBD1 agrees at 11 bases. V lost 2 bases, J lost 9 bases, and 6 bases stayed unmatched. Germline-derived CDR1 and CDR2 are GTSNPN and SVGIG (reference sequence). The CDR3 has 13 amino acids. CDR3 residues: CAWSFGQGASQYF. For the CDR3, the DNA is TGTGCCTGGAGTTTTGGACAGGGGGCATCGCAGTACTTC.

This clonotype has at least ten counts. The chain employs TRBV7-9 and TRBJ2-7; 7 bases line up with TRBD1. The germline CDR1 and CDR2 sequences are SEHNR and FQNEAQ (reference sequence). The CDR3 is 14 amino acids. V lost 2 bases, J lost 5 bases, and 6 bases stayed unmatched. As DNA, the CDR3 is TGTGCCAGCAGCTTACCCGGGACAGTCCACGAGCAGTACTTC. Protein: CASSLPGTVHEQYF.

This clonotype showed up many times. The chain recombines TRBV20-1 with TRBJ2-7; 14 bases are a match to TRBD2. Germline CDR1 DFQATT, CDR2 SNEGSKA (reference sequence). The CDR3 spans 15 residues. The ends lost 6 bases at V and 6 bases at J; junction bases unmatched: 10. CDR3 DNA: TGCAGTGCAGGAAAGGGGACTAGCGGGAGAGGCGAGCAGTACTTC. Amino acid sequence: CSAGKGTSGRGEQYF.

The sample holds a few counts of this clonotype. This chain connects TRBV6-1 to TRBJ2-3; D not certain. V was trimmed by 2 bases and J by 6 bases, leaving 15 bases between them. The CDR3 consists of 15 residues. In germline, CDR1 is MNHNS, CDR2 SASEGT. The CDR3 coding sequence is TGTGCCAGCAGTGAAACGCCTATAGGGTGGGATACGCAGTATTTT. It is translated as CASSETPIGWDTQYF.

V is TRBV7-2 and J is TRBJ2-7, with TRBD2 matching 13 bases. The CDR3 length is 17 residues. Germline values: CDR1 SGHTA, CDR2 FQGNSA. V lost 1 base to trimming and J lost 0 bases; unmatched junction nucleotides: 3. CDR3 protein: CASSLGLAGGSSYEQYF. CDR3 in DNA: TGTGCCAGCAGCTTAGGACTAGCGGGAGGAAGCTCCTACGAGCAGTACTTC.

At least ten counts were recorded for this clonotype. The chain combines TRBV20-1 with TRBJ2-5; D call uncertain. The CDR3 spans 13 residues. V lost 6 bases, J lost 1 base, and 12 bases lay in between. The germline CDR1 and CDR2 sequences are DFQATT and SNEGSKA (reference sequence). CDR3 loop: CSAETGIQETQYF. CDR3 sequence (DNA): TGCAGTGCCGAGACTGGAATCCAAGAGACCCAGTACTTC.

Remarks on this clonotype: It is likely a read error, because the conserved phenylalanine at the end of the CDR3 is missing. This chain uses TRBV14 with TRBJ2-6; unclear D gene. Germline loops: CDR1 SGHDN, CDR2 FVKESK. Trimming pared 6 bases from V and 16 bases from J, leaving 10 bases between. CDR3 length equals 10 residues. CDR3 sequence reads: CASRPSGLTS. In DNA form, the CDR3 reads TGTGCCAGCAGGCCCTCCGGACTGACTTCT.

The rearrangement uses TRBV4-2 and TRBJ1-1, with a weak D call TRBD1 (6 bases). This CDR3 region has 17 residues. Trimming took off 1 base at V and 3 bases at J, with 18 bases between the two ends. Germline V gene sequence: CDR1 LGHNA, CDR2 YNFKEQ. As DNA, the CDR3 is TGTGCCAGCAGCCAAGTCCACAGCTTAGAGGGGGACACTGAAGCTTTCTTT. Translation: CASSQVHSLEGDTEAFF.

Worth noting for this clonotype: One base away lies a much larger clone, so this may be a sequencing read error. The chain is built from TRBV7-2 and TRBJ1-1; 8 positions agree with TRBD1. The germline gives CDR1 SGHTA, CDR2 FQGNSA. This CDR3 region has 12 residues. CDR3 bases: TGTGCCAGCAGTCGAGGACAGGGAACAGCTCTCTTT. Encoded protein: CASSRGQGTALF. Full variable domain (outside the CDR3, taken from reference TRBV7-2 and TRBJ1-1): GAGVSQSPSNKVTEKGKDVELRCDPISGHTALYWYRQSLGQGLEFLIYFQGNSAPDKSGLPSDRFSAERTGGSVSTLTIQRTQQEDSAVYLCASSRGQGTALFGQGTRLTVV.

This clonotype was seen only a few times. The V and J genes are TRBV2 and TRBJ2-3; 12 bases map to TRBD2. J was trimmed by 1 base and V by 5 bases; bases with no gene match: 10. Germline V CDR1 and CDR2: SNHLY, FYNNEI. This CDR3 comprises 18 residues. This CDR3 is CASSSGLAGLMGTDTQYF. CDR3 in DNA: TGTGCCAGCAGTTCGGGACTAGCGGGCTTGATGGGCACAGATACGCAGTATTTT.

This clonotype has a single count. Since a much larger clone is just one base distant, this may be a read error. As the CDR3 is not closed by the conserved phenylalanine or tryptophan, this likely results from a read error. The genes are TRBV9 and TRBJ1-6; D is undetermined. V lost 3 bases and J 6 bases, leaving 4 bases between the germline ends. Germline V lookup: CDR1 SGDLS, CDR2 YYNGEE. The CDR3 extends over 12 amino acids. CDR3 loop: CASSAVNSPLHL. CDR3 nucleotides: TGTGCCAGCAGCGCGGTTAATTCACCCCTCCACCTT.

This clonotype was counted ten times or more. J is TRBJ1-4 and V is TRBV28; no firm D call. The CDR3 is made up of 13 amino acids. V dropped 7 bases and J dropped 2 bases, with 8 bases sitting between them. CDR1 and CDR2 (germline): MDHEN, SYDVKM. The CDR3: CASTEETNEKLFF. The CDR3 DNA reads TGTGCCAGCACGGAGGAGACTAATGAAAAACTGTTTTTT.